This T cell receptor (beta chain) is from a study of T cell changes during pregnancy in multiple sclerosis (dated by TCRdb to between 2018 and 2021). About the full investigation: The study examined how the T cell repertoire changed over the course of pregnancy in women with multiple sclerosis.

As for this clone: Its target antigen remains unknown. Nothing much larger sits one base from this clone, and base qualities are not available.

Libraries were built with the immunoSEQ multiplex PCR assay. TCRdb stores this immuneACCESS table with in-frame sequences only. Part of the clones is absent; in the studies checked, under half of the shortfall reflects unresolved V genes, and no reason is known for the rest. Here the sample has some 80,000 clones; more than 85% occur a single time. The biggest ten clones account for approximately 2.4% of the sample. The CDR3 contains 18 residues, cysteine and phenylalanine counted. Here the CDR3 DNA is all that survives: 54 bases in frame from base 1. Relative to germline, V is 0 bases shorter and J is 0 bases shorter, with 15 bases between their ends. The germline V gene provides CDR1 MDHEN and CDR2 SYDVKM.

The receptor chain draws on TRBV28 and TRBJ2-1; confidence is insufficient to name the D gene. Sequenced here: peripheral blood, sampled in the first trimester of pregnancy. This clonotype originated in a female donor with multiple sclerosis, enrolled in a pregnancy study. Read as DNA, the sequence is TGTGCCAGCAGTTTATGGCGTCTTCACGAACCCTCCTACAATGAGCAGTTCTTC. It encodes CASSLWRLHEPSYNEQFF.